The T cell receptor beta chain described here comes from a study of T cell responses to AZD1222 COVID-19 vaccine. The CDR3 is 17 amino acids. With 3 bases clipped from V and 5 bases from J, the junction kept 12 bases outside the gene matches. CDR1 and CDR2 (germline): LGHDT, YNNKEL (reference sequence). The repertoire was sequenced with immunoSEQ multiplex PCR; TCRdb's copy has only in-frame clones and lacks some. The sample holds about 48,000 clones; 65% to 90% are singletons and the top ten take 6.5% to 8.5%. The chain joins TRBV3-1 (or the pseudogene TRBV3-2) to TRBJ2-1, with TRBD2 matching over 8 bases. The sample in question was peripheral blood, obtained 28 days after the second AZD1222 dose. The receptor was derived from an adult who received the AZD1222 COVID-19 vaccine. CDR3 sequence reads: CASSHQVTGTSHNEQFF. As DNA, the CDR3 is TGTGCCAGCAGCCACCAGGTTACCGGGACTAGTCACAATGAGCAGTTCTTC.